These T cell receptor beta chains were read from a single sample in a study of blood T cell repertoires in COVID-19. Clones were sequenced by immunoSEQ multiplex PCR, and TCRdb holds only the in-frame ones, with some missing. This table holds 81,000 or so clones, roughly 86% found once. Sequencing input: peripheral blood. All receptors come from a man aged 50 or older with active COVID-19. Both conserved end residues are part of each CDR3. Each record gives: D gene, V gene, J gene, clone size, CDR3 DNA, CDR3 protein. A D gene is named only where the DNA matches it firmly. The size entry is marked missing in some rows and otherwise reads once, few, many or a size class.

d_gene: NA
v_gene: TRBV4-1
j_gene: TRBJ2-7
abundance: NA
CDR3nt: TGCGCCAGCAGCCGCGTGCAGGGGTCTAGCTCCTACGAGCAGTACTTC
CDR3aa: CASSRVQGSSSYEQYF

d_gene: NA
v_gene: TRBV27
j_gene: TRBJ1-5
abundance: NA
CDR3nt: TGTGCCAGCAGTTTTTCCCCGGGGATGGGCAATCAGCCCCAGCATTTT
CDR3aa: CASSFSPGMGNQPQHF

d_gene: TRBD1
v_gene: TRBV5-1
j_gene: TRBJ1-1
abundance: NA
CDR3nt: TGCGCCAGCAGCTTGCCGACAGGGGGCACTGAAGCTTTCTTT
CDR3aa: CASSLPTGGTEAFF

d_gene: NA
v_gene: TRBV6-5
j_gene: TRBJ2-7
abundance: NA
CDR3nt: TGTGCCAGCAGCCCCCCTGGGGGGTTCTACGAGCAGTACTTC
CDR3aa: CASSPPGGFYEQYF

d_gene: TRBD1
v_gene: TRBV28
j_gene: TRBJ2-7
abundance: NA
CDR3nt: TGTGCCAGCAGTGAGAGGACAGGGGTGACCTACGAGCAGTACTTC
CDR3aa: CASSERTGVTYEQYF

d_gene: TRBD2
v_gene: TRBV5-6
j_gene: TRBJ2-7
abundance: NA
CDR3nt: TGTGCCAGCGCCGGCGCGGGAGGGTCCGACGAGCAGTACTTC
CDR3aa: CASAGAGGSDEQYF

d_gene: TRBD1
v_gene: TRBV7-3
j_gene: TRBJ1-2
abundance: NA
CDR3nt: TGTGCCAGCAGCCCGGGACAGCGCTATGGCTACACCTTC
CDR3aa: CASSPGQRYGYTF

d_gene: NA
v_gene: TRBV15
j_gene: TRBJ2-1
abundance: NA
CDR3nt: TGTGCCACCAGCAGAGATAGGGGGGGCTACAATGAGCAGTTCTTC
CDR3aa: CATSRDRGGYNEQFF

d_gene: NA
v_gene: TRBV19
j_gene: TRBJ1-1
abundance: NA
CDR3nt: TGTGCCAGCGCCGCGTCCAGGGTTCCTTTCTTT
CDR3aa: CASAASRVPFF

d_gene: TRBD1
v_gene: TRBV9
j_gene: TRBJ2-5
abundance: NA
CDR3nt: TGTGCCAGCAGCTCCGGACAGGGCTGGGAGACCCAGTACTTC
CDR3aa: CASSSGQGWETQYF

d_gene: TRBD2
v_gene: TRBV19
j_gene: TRBJ2-2
abundance: NA
CDR3nt: TGTGCCAGTACCTTAGCGGGAGTGGGGAACACCGGGGAGCTGTTTTTT
CDR3aa: CASTLAGVGNTGELFF

d_gene: TRBD1
v_gene: TRBV6-5
j_gene: TRBJ2-5
abundance: NA
CDR3nt: TGTGCCAGCAGTTCGGGACAGGGGAGGAAGACCCAGTACTTC
CDR3aa: CASSSGQGRKTQYF

d_gene: NA
v_gene: TRBV25-1
j_gene: TRBJ2-7
abundance: NA
CDR3nt: TGTGCCAGCAGTGGCCGGGACTACGAGCAGTACTTC
CDR3aa: CASSGRDYEQYF

d_gene: NA
v_gene: TRBV7-2
j_gene: TRBJ2-7
abundance: NA
CDR3nt: TGTGCCAGCAGGCCAGGGAAGTTGGGGGAGCAGTACTTC
CDR3aa: CASRPGKLGEQYF

d_gene: NA
v_gene: TRBV12-5
j_gene: TRBJ1-1
abundance: NA
CDR3nt: TGTGCTAGTGGTTTGGTAACGCGAGGCGTGACGCTCATGAACACTGAAGCTTTCTTT
CDR3aa: CASGLVTRGVTLMNTEAFF

d_gene: TRBD1
v_gene: TRBV5-5
j_gene: TRBJ2-7
abundance: NA
CDR3nt: TGTGCCAGCAGCTTGGGACAGGGTCTCTACGAGCAGTACTTC
CDR3aa: CASSLGQGLYEQYF

d_gene: NA
v_gene: TRBV15
j_gene: TRBJ1-2
abundance: NA
CDR3nt: TGTGCCACCAGCAGAGATGATCCATTTAGGAGACAGGTCTATGGCTACACCTTC
CDR3aa: CATSRDDPFRRQVYGYTF

d_gene: NA
v_gene: TRBV6-5
j_gene: TRBJ1-2
abundance: NA
CDR3nt: TGTGCCAGCAGTTACCAGGGTTCGGGGCGGGAGGGCTACACCTTC
CDR3aa: CASSYQGSGREGYTF

d_gene: NA
v_gene: TRBV28
j_gene: TRBJ1-2
abundance: NA
CDR3nt: TGTGCCAGCAGTGGGCAGGGTTTGGGCTACACCTTC
CDR3aa: CASSGQGLGYTF

d_gene: NA
v_gene: TRBV5-8
j_gene: TRBJ1-1
abundance: NA
CDR3nt: TGTGCCAGCAGCCGGGACATTGGGGCTTTCTTT
CDR3aa: CASSRDIGAFF

d_gene: TRBD1
v_gene: TRBV5-5
j_gene: TRBJ1-6
abundance: NA
CDR3nt: TGTGCCAGCAGCCTCTACCGGGACAGGTCGACATCACCCCTCCACTTT
CDR3aa: CASSLYRDRSTSPLHF

d_gene: NA
v_gene: TRBV2
j_gene: TRBJ1-1
abundance: NA
CDR3nt: TGTGCCAGCAGTGTTTTCCAGAACACTGAAGCTTTCTTT
CDR3aa: CASSVFQNTEAFF

d_gene: NA
v_gene: TRBV7-3
j_gene: TRBJ1-1
abundance: NA
CDR3nt: TGTGCCAGCAGCGCTCTCTATGGCACTGAAGCTTTCTTT
CDR3aa: CASSALYGTEAFF

d_gene: NA
v_gene: TRBV28
j_gene: TRBJ1-1
abundance: NA
CDR3nt: TGTGCCAGCTTTGTACAGGAGAACACTGAAGCTTTCTTT
CDR3aa: CASFVQENTEAFF

d_gene: TRBD1
v_gene: TRBV28
j_gene: TRBJ1-2
abundance: NA
CDR3nt: TGTGCCAGCAGTGCAACCGGGACAGGAAACTATGGCTACACCTTC
CDR3aa: CASSATGTGNYGYTF

d_gene: TRBD1
v_gene: TRBV4-1
j_gene: TRBJ2-1
abundance: NA
CDR3nt: TGCGCCAGCAGCCAAGATTGGGGACAGGTCTACAATGAGCAGTTCTTC
CDR3aa: CASSQDWGQVYNEQFF

d_gene: TRBD1
v_gene: TRBV7-6
j_gene: TRBJ1-2
abundance: once
CDR3nt: TGTGCCAGCAGCCCTCGGACAGGGGCCAACTATGGCTACACCTTC
CDR3aa: CASSPRTGANYGYTF

d_gene: NA
v_gene: TRBV5-5
j_gene: TRBJ1-3
abundance: NA
CDR3nt: TGTGCCAGCAGCCCGCGGGGGGGGACGGAACGAAGCACCATATATTTT
CDR3aa: CASSPRGGTERSTIYF

d_gene: TRBD1
v_gene: TRBV3-1/TRBV3-2
j_gene: TRBJ1-2
abundance: few
CDR3nt: TGTGCCAGCAGCCCCCGACAGGGCCTCTATGGCTACACCTTC
CDR3aa: CASSPRQGLYGYTF

d_gene: TRBD1
v_gene: TRBV28
j_gene: TRBJ2-7
abundance: NA
CDR3nt: TGTGCCAGCAGCCAACGGACAGGGGGTTACGAGCAGTACTTC
CDR3aa: CASSQRTGGYEQYF

d_gene: NA
v_gene: TRBV7-8
j_gene: TRBJ1-2
abundance: NA
CDR3nt: TGTGCCAGCAGCTTATCCCAGGGCTATGGCTACACCTTC
CDR3aa: CASSLSQGYGYTF

d_gene: NA
v_gene: TRBV28
j_gene: TRBJ1-3
abundance: NA
CDR3nt: TGTGCCAGCAGCTCACGGCCAGGCGGGGACACCATATATTTT
CDR3aa: CASSSRPGGDTIYF